This T cell receptor (beta chain) appears in the sequencing data of a study of CD8 T cells in ankylosing spondylitis. General observations from the study: Disease-linked clones reportedly showed significant enrichment in matched ankylosing spondylitis synovial fluid. Ankylosing spondylitis blood seemed to carry a telltale TCR beta motif made of fewer than 10 highly homologous variants.

Molecular-barcoded quantitative 5'-RACE produced these TCR beta libraries. TCRdb reprocessed the 5' RACE reads via MiXCR and lists one record per CDR3 protein. The table includes approximately 260,000 distinct CDR3 sequences, about a sixth detected once. At least ten counts were recorded for this clonotype. Its specificity is not known. Sequencing was carried out using blood, either unsorted or a sorted T cell fraction (not recorded which). The sequence was collected from a male donor with ankylosing spondylitis or in good health (not recorded which).

The chain's CDR3 is CSVEGLADSYNEQFF. CDR3 nucleotides: TGCAGCGTTGAGGGACTAGCGGATAGCTACAATGAGCAGTTCTTC. The genes are TRBV29-1 and TRBJ2-1, with 11 bases identical to TRBD2. V was clipped by 3 bases and J by 3 bases; unmatched bases: 4. Germline CDR1 and CDR2: SQVTM and ANQGSEA. CDR3 length: 15 residues.